This paragraph reports one TCR beta chain. Its antigen is unknown. This specimen comes from a study of OX40 agonist ivuxolimab in advanced cancers. About the research overall: The dose-escalation cohort had hepatocellular carcinoma, melanoma, renal cell or head and neck cancer. The mean age was roughly 60 years, ranging from 23 to 79, with approximately 83% of participants male. Regarding the study as a whole: There was clonal expansion of CD4+ and CD8+ blood T cells by week 6 at 0.1 to 3.0 mg/kg.

Clones were read by immunoSEQ multiplex PCR, and TCRdb kept only the in-frame ones, dropping some. The sample gives 85,000 to 90,000 clones, approximately 90% of which show up once; 1.1% is in the top ten. Exclusion applied to patients with autoimmune disease history or systemic immunosuppression. The TCR was taken from an adult with an advanced solid tumor such as melanoma, head and neck, liver or kidney cancer. The material sequenced was CD4+ or CD8+ T cells sorted from blood, taken in a trial of the OX40 agonist ivuxolimab.

The CDR3 nucleotides read TGTGCCATCAGGAAACAGGGCGAGCAGTACTTC. It translates to CAIRKQGEQYF. V usage is TRBV10-3 and J usage is TRBJ2-7; perhaps TRBD1 as D (6 bases). This CDR3 is 11 amino acids long. V was clipped by 6 bases and J by 6 bases, with 9 bases between them. Germline V CDR1 and CDR2: ENHRY, SYGVKD.